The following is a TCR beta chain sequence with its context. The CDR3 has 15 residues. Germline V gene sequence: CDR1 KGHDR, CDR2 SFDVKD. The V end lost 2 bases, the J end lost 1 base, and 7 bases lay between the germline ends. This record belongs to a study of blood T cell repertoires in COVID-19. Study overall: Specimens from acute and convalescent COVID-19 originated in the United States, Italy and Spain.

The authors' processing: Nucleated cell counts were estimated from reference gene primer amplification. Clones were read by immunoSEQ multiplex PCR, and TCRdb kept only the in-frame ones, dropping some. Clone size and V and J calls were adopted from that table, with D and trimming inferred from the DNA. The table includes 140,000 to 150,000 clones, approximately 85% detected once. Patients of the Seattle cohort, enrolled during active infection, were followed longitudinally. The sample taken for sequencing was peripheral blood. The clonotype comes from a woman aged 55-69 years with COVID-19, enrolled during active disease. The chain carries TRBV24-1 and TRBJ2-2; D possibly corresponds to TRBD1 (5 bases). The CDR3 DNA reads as TGTGCCACCAGTGATTCCCAGGGGAACACCGGGGAGCTGTTTTTT. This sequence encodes CATSDSQGNTGELFF.